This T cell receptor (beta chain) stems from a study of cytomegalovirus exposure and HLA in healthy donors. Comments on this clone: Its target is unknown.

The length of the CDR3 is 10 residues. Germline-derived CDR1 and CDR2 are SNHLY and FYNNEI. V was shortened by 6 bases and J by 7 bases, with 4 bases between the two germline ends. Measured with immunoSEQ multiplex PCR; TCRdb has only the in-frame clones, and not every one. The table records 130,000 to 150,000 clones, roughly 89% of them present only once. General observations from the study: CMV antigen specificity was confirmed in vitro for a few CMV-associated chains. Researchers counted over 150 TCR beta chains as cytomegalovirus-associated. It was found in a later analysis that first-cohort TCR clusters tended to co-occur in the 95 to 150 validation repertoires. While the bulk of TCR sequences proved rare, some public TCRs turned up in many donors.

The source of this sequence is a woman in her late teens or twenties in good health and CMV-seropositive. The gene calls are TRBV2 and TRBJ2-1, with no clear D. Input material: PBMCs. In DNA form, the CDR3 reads TGTGCCAGCAGGAGGAATGAGCAGTTCTTC. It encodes CASRRNEQFF.